The 18 T cell receptor beta chains below come from one sample, sequenced in a study of blood T cell repertoires in COVID-19. TCRdb's copy holds only in-frame clones and misses some; the assay was immunoSEQ multiplex PCR. Here the sample spans some 21,000 clones, about nine tenths being singletons. Material for sequencing was peripheral blood. These receptor sequences come from a woman aged 80 or over with active or convalescent COVID-19.

The chain combines TRBV18 with TRBJ1-2; D is ambiguous. There are 13 residues in the CDR3. The V end was cut by 10 bases, the J end by 0 bases, with 12 bases between. The V gene's germline CDR1 is KGHSH and CDR2 LQKENI. CDR3 sequence: CATAGGANYGYTF. Written as DNA, the CDR3 is TGTGCCACCGCGGGCGGGGCTAACTATGGCTACACCTTC.

This rearrangement joins TRBV12-3 or TRBV12-4 to TRBJ1-1; D is undetermined. Trimming took 6 bases from V and 7 from J, leaving 12 bases between them. This CDR3 has 12 amino acids. In nucleotides, the CDR3 is TGTGCCAGCAGCCAAACGTGGAGTGAAGCTTTCTTT. Translation: CASSQTWSEAFF.

This chain links TRBV29-1 with TRBJ2-1, with 7 bases fitting TRBD2. The V gene end was trimmed by 8 bases and the J gene end by 4 bases; junction bases not matched to a gene: 5. This CDR3 contains 12 residues. Germline assignment: CDR1 SQVTM and CDR2 ANQGSEA. This CDR3 is CSTGGLYNEQFF. The DNA for the CDR3 is TGCAGCACCGGGGGGTTGTACAATGAGCAGTTCTTC.

V gene TRBV5-4 combines with J gene TRBJ1-2, with TRBD1 matching over 7 bases. From germline, CDR1 is SGHNT and CDR2 YYREEE (reference sequence). This CDR3 has 15 amino acids. The ends lost 5 bases at V and 8 bases at J; junction bases unmatched: 15. The CDR3 DNA is TGTGCCAGCAGACTTACCGGGACAGCTAAAGGGGGCTACACCTTC. The encoded protein is CASRLTGTAKGGYTF. Looking up the rest from reference TRBV5-4 and TRBJ1-2 gives the full variable domain: ETGVTQSPTHLIKTRGQQVTLRCSSQSGHNTVSWYQQALGQGPQFIFQYYREEENGRGNFPPRFSGLQFPNYSSELNVNALELDDSALYLCASRLTGTAKGGYTFGSGTRLTVV.

This chain links TRBV5-6 with TRBJ2-3, with a weak D call TRBD2 (6 bases). The V and J ends lost 1 base and 2 bases respectively, with 14 bases between them. CDR1 and CDR2 from the germline V gene are SGHDT and YYEEEE. The CDR3 has 16 residues. As DNA, the CDR3 is TGTGCCAGCAGCTTGTTTGGGCGGGGTTACACAGATACGCAGTATTTT. Its protein product is CASSLFGRGYTDTQYF.

This clone has more than one count but fewer than ten. This chain links TRBV19 with TRBJ1-6, with a possible D match to TRBD1 (6 bases). Germline V gene lookup returns CDR1 LNHDA and CDR2 SQIVND (reference sequence). The CDR3 has 17 amino acids. Deletions cut 0 bases from V and 9 bases from J, with 18 bases between. The CDR3 is CASSIESQGIIGSPLHF. CDR3 nucleotide sequence: TGTGCCAGTAGTATAGAATCACAGGGAATAATCGGTTCACCCCTCCACTTT.

The chain is built from TRBV11-3 and TRBJ2-5, with D maybe TRBD1 (7 bases). The germline gives CDR1 SGHNT, CDR2 YENEEA. Trimming stripped 5 bases from V and 4 bases from J, with 14 bases between. The CDR3 is made up of 14 amino acids. CDR3 in DNA: TGTGCCAGCAGCGGTGGCAGGGGGGTAGAGACCCAGTACTTC. It is translated as CASSGGRGVETQYF.

This chain uses TRBV14 with TRBJ2-3; D is perhaps TRBD2 (6 bases). The CDR3 is made up of 14 amino acids. CDR1 and CDR2 (germline): SGHDN, FVKESK. V lost 1 base and J lost 4, with 9 bases in between. The CDR3 reads CASSQARGADTQYF. The CDR3 DNA reads as TGTGCCAGCAGCCAAGCGCGGGGAGCAGATACGCAGTATTTT.

This clone appeared a few times. The V call is TRBV13, the J call TRBJ2-7, with TRBD2 as a possible D gene (6 bases). Germline V CDR1 and CDR2: PRHDT, FYEKMQ (reference sequence). Trimming shortened V by 6 bases and J by 5 bases, and 14 bases separated the two germline ends. The CDR3 loop spans 13 amino acids. For the CDR3, the DNA is TGTGCCAGCAGAAGGACTAATCTCCACGAGCAGTACTTC. It specifies CASRRTNLHEQYF. Full variable domain (remainder filled in from reference TRBV13 and TRBJ2-7): AAGVIQSPRHLIKEKRETATLKCYPIPRHDTVYWYQQGPGQDPQFLISFYEKMQSDKGSIPDRFSAQQFSDYHSELNMSSLELGDSALYFCASRRTNLHEQYFGPGTRLTVT.

The gene calls are TRBV28 and TRBJ2-5; 10 bases map to TRBD1. The CDR3 is 16 amino acids. Germline V lookup: CDR1 MDHEN, CDR2 SYDVKM. With 6 bases clipped from V and 1 base from J, the junction kept 8 bases outside the gene matches. CDR3 DNA: TGTGCCAGCAGCTGGGGAGGGACAGGGGCCCAAGAGACCCAGTACTTC. Residues: CASSWGGTGAQETQYF.

This CDR3 is CASSHAQGAHTEAFF. DNA of the CDR3: TGTGCCAGCTCACACGCACAGGGGGCTCATACTGAAGCTTTCTTT. J is TRBJ1-1 and V is TRBV18, with TRBD1 identical over 9 bases. Trimming took 4 bases from V and 5 from J; bases not matched to a gene: 8. The CDR3 is made up of 15 amino acids. Germline CDR1 KGHSH, CDR2 LQKENI.

The chain couples TRBV4-1 to TRBJ2-3; TRBD2 matches at 7 bases. The CDR3 sequence is 17 residues long. The V gene end was trimmed by 0 bases and the J gene end by 6 bases; junction bases not matched to a gene: 12. Germline V gene data show CDR1 as MGHRA and CDR2 as YSYEKL. CDR3 region: CASSQDLRDLGRDTQYF. The CDR3 nucleotides read TGCGCCAGCAGCCAAGATCTAAGGGATCTCGGGAGGGATACGCAGTATTTT.

The chain employs TRBV4-1 and TRBJ1-2; D may be TRBD1 (5 bases). With 0 bases removed from V and 4 bases from J, the gap between germline ends came to 18 bases. The CDR3 consists of 17 residues. CDR1 and CDR2 from the germline V gene are MGHRA and YSYEKL. This chain's CDR3 is CASSQDPIGRVSYGYTF. The CDR3 nucleotides are TGCGCCAGCAGCCAAGATCCAATTGGCAGGGTTTCCTATGGCTACACCTTC.

This chain uses TRBV12-3 or TRBV12-4 with TRBJ2-1, with D unresolved. Trimming removed 6 bases at V and 4 bases at J, with 10 bases between. The CDR3 spans 13 residues. The CDR3 sequence is CASSASSYNEQFF. The CDR3 nucleotides are TGTGCCAGCAGCGCGAGTTCGTACAATGAGCAGTTCTTC.

This chain links TRBV15 with TRBJ2-3; D not resolved. The V end was cut by 0 bases, the J end by 0 bases, with 7 bases between. The CDR3 has 15 residues. Per the germline V gene, CDR1 is LNHNV and CDR2 is YYDKDF (reference sequence). CDR3 region: CATSRDLASTDTQYF. CDR3 in DNA: TGTGCCACCAGCAGAGATTTAGCCAGCACAGATACGCAGTATTTT.

The chain uses TRBV9 and TRBJ1-6; TRBD1 matches 9 bases. Germline V gene data show CDR1 as SGDLS and CDR2 as YYNGEE. This CDR3 has 17 residues. V shed 4 bases and J 7 bases; nucleotides not matched to a gene: 12. As DNA, the CDR3 is TGTGCCAGCAGCACCGGGACAGGGAGGCCCACGAATTCACCCCTCCACTTT. Its protein is CASSTGTGRPTNSPLHF. The variable domain in full, completed from reference TRBV9 and TRBJ1-6, reads DSGVTQTPKHLITATGQRVTLRCSPRSGDLSVYWYQQSLDQGLQFLIQYYNGEERAKGNILERFSAQQFPDLHSELNLSSLELGDSALYFCASSTGTGRPTNSPLHFGNGTRLTVT.

This clone has only a few counts. J is TRBJ2-7 and V is TRBV28; 7 positions match TRBD2. CDR1 is MDHEN and CDR2 is SYDVKM in the germline V gene. This CDR3 spans 14 amino acids. J gave up 4 bases and V 5 bases, and 8 bases lay outside the gene matches. The CDR3 region is CASSPHAGVYEQYF. The CDR3 bases are TGTGCCAGCAGTCCCCACGCGGGAGTGTACGAGCAGTACTTC.

This chain links TRBV15 with TRBJ1-1; the D is unclear. From germline, CDR1 is LNHNV and CDR2 YYDKDF (reference sequence). The CDR3 length is 15 residues. V lost 0 bases, J lost 2 bases, and 10 bases lay in between. Here the CDR3 DNA reads TGTGCCACCAGCAGAGATCCCGTCAGAAACACTGAAGCTTTCTTT. Its protein product is CATSRDPVRNTEAFF. Full variable domain (remainder filled in from reference TRBV15 and TRBJ1-1): DAMVIQNPRYQVTQFGKPVTLSCSQTLNHNVMYWYQQKSSQAPKLLFHYYDKDFNNEADTPDNFQSRRPNTSFCFLDIRSPGLGDTAMYLCATSRDPVRNTEAFFGQGTRLTVV.